The 5 T cell receptor beta chains below come from one sample, sequenced in a study of T cell changes during pregnancy in multiple sclerosis. Clones were read by immunoSEQ multiplex PCR, and TCRdb kept only the in-frame ones, dropping some. The sample records 45,000 to 50,000 clones, approximately 91% being singletons. Sequencing was performed on CD8+ T cells from peripheral blood mononuclear cells, taken after pregnancy. All receptors derive from a female donor with multiple sclerosis, enrolled in a pregnancy study.

The rearrangement links TRBV7-9 to TRBJ2-3, with TRBD2 as a possible D gene (6 bases). The CDR3 is 16 residues long. Trimming shortened V by 5 bases and J by 2 bases, and 17 bases separated the two germline ends. Germline V lookup: CDR1 SEHNR, CDR2 FQNEAQ (reference sequence). The CDR3, as DNA: TGTGCCAGCAGCGCCCGACTAGGGATGAACACAGATACGCAGTATTTT. This sequence encodes CASSARLGMNTDTQYF. Supplemented by reference TRBV7-9 and TRBJ2-3, the full variable domain reads DTGVSQNPRHKITKRGQNVTFRCDPISEHNRLYWYRQTLGQGPEFLTYFQNEAQLEKSRLLSDRFSAERPKGSFSTLEIQRTEQGDSAMYLCASSARLGMNTDTQYFGPGTRLTVL.

This chain joins TRBV5-5 and TRBJ1-1; 7 bases are a match to TRBD1. Per germline, CDR1 SGHKS and CDR2 YYEKEE (reference sequence). The length of the CDR3 is 14 residues. The V gene end was trimmed by 5 bases and the J gene end by 5 bases; junction bases not matched to a gene: 9. The CDR3: CASSINQGVTEAFF. The CDR3 nucleotides read TGTGCCAGCAGTATTAATCAGGGGGTGACTGAAGCTTTCTTT. The full variable domain, rest sourced from reference TRBV5-5 and TRBJ1-1, is DAGVTQSPTHLIKTRGQQVTLRCSPISGHKSVSWYQQVLGQGPQFIFQYYEKEERGRGNFPDRFSARQFPNYSSELNVNALLLGDSALYLCASSINQGVTEAFFGQGTRLTVV.

The J gene is TRBJ2-1, the V gene TRBV4-2, with 11 bases that match TRBD2. CDR1 is LGHNA, CDR2 YNFKEQ, per germline. The CDR3 contains 14 residues. V lost 6 bases and J lost 6; bases outside the gene matches: 4. CDR3 residues: CASRSLAGGNEQFF. CDR3 DNA: TGTGCCAGCAGAAGCCTAGCGGGAGGCAATGAGCAGTTCTTC.

V gene TRBV7-9 combines with J gene TRBJ2-7; D may be TRBD1 (5 bases). V lost 4 bases and J lost 3, with 16 bases in between. In germline, CDR1 is SEHNR, CDR2 FQNEAQ (reference sequence). The CDR3 covers 15 residues. The CDR3 spells CASSSTVDQIYEQYF. In nucleotides, the CDR3 is TGTGCCAGCAGCTCGACAGTGGATCAAATCTACGAGCAGTACTTC.

The chain joins TRBV19 to TRBJ2-7, with 8 bases matching TRBD1. The germline V gene encodes CDR1 LNHDA and CDR2 SQIVND (reference sequence). With V trimmed by 4 bases and J by 3 bases, 8 bases remained unmatched. This CDR3 has 15 amino acids. CDR3 amino acids: CASSSILGQDYEQYF. The CDR3 nucleotides read TGTGCCAGTAGTAGTATTTTGGGACAGGACTACGAGCAGTACTTC.